This T cell receptor (beta chain) was sequenced during a study of shared clonotypes between healthy human individuals. Study context: Plates per donor: three CD4 naive, three CD4 memory, two CD8 naive, one CD8 memory.

Deep-level assay runs were performed. Genomic DNA per cell subset filled all wells of several immunoSEQ plates. Sequencing used immunoSEQ multiplex PCR; TCRdb keeps in-frame clones, though not all of them. The sample lists around 370,000 clones; about 96% were seen once. Trimming took 3 bases from V and 8 from J; bases not matched to a gene: 11. CDR1 MNHEY and CDR2 SMNVEV come from the germline V gene (reference sequence). The CDR3 runs to 16 residues. The clonotype was recovered from a man aged 25 to 40 in good health. The V and J genes are TRBV27 and TRBJ2-1; TRBD2 matches at 9 bases. The sequencing input was memory CD8+ T cells sorted from blood. Subset reported: CD45RO+ cells pooled with CCR7-negative TemRA cells. This CDR3 reads CASSFRRGRADDEQFF. DNA for the CDR3: TGTGCCAGCAGTTTTCGGCGCGGGAGGGCCGACGATGAGCAGTTCTTC.